The text below deals with one T cell receptor (beta chain). CDR1 and CDR2 (germline): MDHEN, SYDVKM. This CDR3 is 15 amino acids long. V was clipped by 4 bases and J by 2 bases, with 15 bases between them. Clones were read by immunoSEQ multiplex PCR, and TCRdb kept only the in-frame ones, dropping some. This sample has under 150,000 clones, with 70% to 90% found just once. The sample is drawn from a study of cytotoxic CD8 clonotypes in ibrutinib-treated CLL. The receptor comes from a human donor with chronic lymphocytic leukemia. The rearrangement joins TRBV28 to TRBJ2-7; perhaps TRBD2 as D (5 bases). Sample: PBMCs, taken after 36 months of ibrutinib treatment. CDR3 in amino acids: CASSYGIPSTYEQYF. CDR3 coding DNA: TGTGCCAGCAGTTACGGGATTCCCTCGACCTACGAGCAGTACTTC.